These T cell receptor beta chains were read from a single sample in a study of long-term antiretroviral therapy in people with HIV. Using immunoSEQ multiplex PCR, the repertoire was profiled, and TCRdb retains in-frame clones only, with some absent. The sample includes around 27,000 clones, around 85% of them seen just once. The material sequenced was unsorted PBMCs, taken 3 years after starting antiretroviral therapy. The receptors shown here come from a man in his forties or fifties with HIV. Each CDR3 is given with its conserved first and last residue.

CASGGAADTQYF | 12 | TRBJ2-3 | TRBV6-1
CAWSVLRGRGYTF | 13 | TRBJ1-2 | TRBV30
CAFRAIIGFGYGYTF | 15 | TRBJ1-2 | TRBV30
CASSPQLGNTEAFF | 14 | TRBJ1-1 | TRBV18
CASSLGTGGPGGEQYF | 16 | TRBJ2-7 | TRBV7-9
CASSPFLGVLTEAFF | 15 | TRBJ1-1 | TRBV14
CASSLGLTGMNTEAFF | 16 | TRBJ1-1 | TRBV5-1
CASSMVAQGYTNTGELFF | 18 | TRBJ2-2 | TRBV19
CASSFLFDEQFF | 12 | TRBJ2-1 | TRBV9
CASSLAGMGNQPQHF | 15 | TRBJ1-5 | TRBV5-1
CASSLEGKLANYGYTF | 16 | TRBJ1-2 | TRBV5-5
CASSTYRQRGYTF | 13 | TRBJ1-2 | TRBV11-3
CASSSSLAEIAKNIQYF | 17 | TRBJ2-4 | TRBV13
CASSLVAVQETQYF | 14 | TRBJ2-5 | TRBV7-2
CASSIWTGSYEQYF | 14 | TRBJ2-7 | TRBV19
CAISESGGTGPGYGYTF | 17 | TRBJ1-2 | TRBV10-3
CASSSSDRKAFF | 12 | TRBJ1-1 | TRBV27
CASSRTQAAAGANVLTF | 17 | TRBJ2-6 | TRBV5-6
CAWSVFQGELFSSYNEQFF | 19 | TRBJ2-1 | TRBV30
CASSSRQGPQTGELFF | 16 | TRBJ2-2 | TRBV5-5
CASSYGDFTDTQYF | 14 | TRBJ2-3 | TRBV6-6
CASSLSGSAYEQYF | 14 | TRBJ2-7 | TRBV13
CASRPNREGNEQFF | 14 | TRBJ2-1 | TRBV7-9
CASSLDFSSSYNEQFF | 16 | TRBJ2-1 | TRBV5-1
CASREPANTEAFF | 13 | TRBJ1-1 | TRBV5-1
CASSSGISSGGLSYEQYF | 18 | TRBJ2-7 | TRBV5-5
CASSWTGTSGRAYEQYF | 17 | TRBJ2-7 | TRBV5-6